Listed below are T cell receptor beta chains from one sample, sequenced in a study of OX40 agonist ivuxolimab in advanced cancers. Libraries were prepared by immunoSEQ multiplex PCR; TCRdb keeps only in-frame clonotypes and omits some of them. The table shows 75,000 to 90,000 clones, with roughly 90% occurring only once. The sample in question was CD4+ or CD8+ T cells sorted from blood, obtained in a trial of the OX40 agonist ivuxolimab. These receptor sequences come from an adult with an advanced solid tumor such as melanoma, head and neck, liver or kidney cancer. Both conserved end residues are part of each CDR3. Each record gives: D gene, J gene, V gene, clone size, CDR3 protein, CDR3 DNA. A D gene is named only where the DNA matches it firmly. Some rows mark clone size as missing; the rest say once, few, many or name a class of expanded clone.

d_gene: -; j_gene: TRBJ2-7; v_gene: TRBV5-1; abundance: -; CDR3aa: CASSSQGEQYF; CDR3nt: TGCGCCAGCAGCTCACAAGGCGAGCAGTACTTC
d_gene: TRBD1; j_gene: TRBJ2-7; v_gene: TRBV6-1; abundance: -; CDR3aa: CATLRGRLNYEQYF; CDR3nt: TGTGCCACTCTTAGGGGGCGACTGAACTACGAGCAGTACTTC
d_gene: TRBD2; j_gene: TRBJ2-7; v_gene: TRBV2; abundance: -; CDR3aa: CASSDPGLASEQYF; CDR3nt: TGTGCCAGCAGTGATCCGGGACTAGCGAGCGAGCAGTACTTC
d_gene: -; j_gene: TRBJ2-2; v_gene: TRBV9; abundance: -; CDR3aa: CASSVGGELFF; CDR3nt: TGTGCCAGCAGCGTAGGCGGGGAGCTGTTTTTT
d_gene: TRBD1; j_gene: TRBJ1-6; v_gene: TRBV30; abundance: -; CDR3aa: CAWSTLRGRDSPLHF; CDR3nt: TGTGCCTGGAGCACCCTCAGGGGGCGCGATTCACCCCTCCACTTT
d_gene: TRBD1; j_gene: TRBJ1-1; v_gene: TRBV6-5; abundance: -; CDR3aa: CASSRQGLNTEAFF; CDR3nt: TGTGCCAGCAGCAGACAGGGTCTGAACACTGAAGCTTTCTTT
d_gene: TRBD2; j_gene: TRBJ2-3; v_gene: TRBV5-1; abundance: few; CDR3aa: CASYGLAGGGTDTQYF; CDR3nt: TGCGCCTCCTACGGGCTAGCGGGGGGAGGCACAGATACGCAGTATTTT
d_gene: -; j_gene: TRBJ1-2; v_gene: TRBV7-9; abundance: -; CDR3aa: CASSLDGNGYTF; CDR3nt: TGTGCCAGCAGCTTAGACGGAAATGGCTACACCTTC
d_gene: TRBD2; j_gene: TRBJ2-7; v_gene: TRBV28; abundance: -; CDR3aa: CASKRTSFYEQYF; CDR3nt: TGTGCCAGCAAACGGACTAGCTTCTACGAGCAGTACTTC
d_gene: TRBD2; j_gene: TRBJ2-1; v_gene: TRBV6-5; abundance: medium-sized; CDR3aa: CASRVAGGQGEQFF; CDR3nt: TGTGCCAGCAGGGTAGCGGGGGGGCAAGGTGAGCAGTTCTTC
d_gene: -; j_gene: TRBJ2-3; v_gene: TRBV29-1; abundance: -; CDR3aa: CSVESQATDTQYF; CDR3nt: TGCAGCGTTGAATCCCAGGCTACAGATACGCAGTATTTT
d_gene: TRBD2; j_gene: TRBJ2-5; v_gene: TRBV5-1; abundance: few; CDR3aa: CASSPTSGGTAETQYF; CDR3nt: TGCGCCAGCAGCCCGACTAGCGGGGGGACGGCGGAGACCCAGTACTTC
d_gene: TRBD1; j_gene: TRBJ2-1; v_gene: TRBV12-5; abundance: -; CDR3aa: CASGYGGQGAYNEQFF; CDR3nt: TGTGCTAGTGGTTACGGAGGACAGGGGGCTTACAATGAGCAGTTCTTC
d_gene: TRBD2; j_gene: TRBJ2-1; v_gene: TRBV7-2; abundance: -; CDR3aa: CASSLGLRGGSYNEQFF; CDR3nt: TGTGCCAGCAGCTTAGGACTCCGGGGGGGCTCCTACAATGAGCAGTTCTTC
d_gene: TRBD1; j_gene: TRBJ2-3; v_gene: TRBV5-1; abundance: -; CDR3aa: CASSFGGQRSTDTQYF; CDR3nt: TGCGCCAGCAGCTTTGGGGGACAGCGCAGCACAGATACGCAGTATTTT
d_gene: -; j_gene: TRBJ2-3; v_gene: TRBV4-1; abundance: -; CDR3aa: CASSQYLLQGRGTDTQYF; CDR3nt: TGCGCCAGCAGCCAGTACCTTCTCCAGGGTAGGGGCACAGATACGCAGTATTTT
d_gene: -; j_gene: TRBJ2-6; v_gene: TRBV27; abundance: -; CDR3aa: CASTGSGANVLTF; CDR3nt: TGTGCCAGCACCGGCTCTGGGGCCAACGTCCTGACTTTC
d_gene: -; j_gene: TRBJ1-2; v_gene: TRBV7-3; abundance: once; CDR3aa: CASSLTQRTGINYGYTF; CDR3nt: TGTGCCAGCAGCCTAACACAACGAACCGGGATAAACTATGGCTACACCTTC
d_gene: -; j_gene: TRBJ1-1; v_gene: TRBV30; abundance: -; CDR3aa: CAWSRSRAVAFF; CDR3nt: TGTGCCTGGAGTCGTAGCAGGGCGGTGGCTTTCTTT
d_gene: -; j_gene: TRBJ1-2; v_gene: TRBV4-2; abundance: -; CDR3aa: CASSQGGREGSYGYTF; CDR3nt: TGTGCCAGCAGCCAAGGGGGCAGGGAGGGGAGCTATGGCTACACCTTC
d_gene: -; j_gene: TRBJ1-3; v_gene: TRBV30; abundance: -; CDR3aa: CAWRGQGQSGNTIYF; CDR3nt: TGTGCCTGGAGAGGGCAGGGACAATCTGGAAACACCATATATTTT
d_gene: -; j_gene: TRBJ1-1; v_gene: TRBV7-6; abundance: -; CDR3aa: CASSLDPGARTEAFF; CDR3nt: TGTGCCAGCAGCTTAGACCCAGGGGCGCGGACTGAAGCTTTCTTT
d_gene: -; j_gene: TRBJ1-1; v_gene: TRBV27; abundance: -; CDR3aa: CATRRPGDTEAFF; CDR3nt: TGTGCCACCCGAAGGCCAGGGGACACTGAAGCTTTCTTT
d_gene: -; j_gene: TRBJ2-7; v_gene: TRBV9; abundance: -; CDR3aa: CASSGAADIYEQYF; CDR3nt: TGTGCCAGCAGCGGGGCCGCGGATATCTACGAGCAGTACTTC
d_gene: TRBD1; j_gene: TRBJ2-1; v_gene: TRBV7-6; abundance: -; CDR3aa: CASSSSGTGRYNEQFF; CDR3nt: TGTGCCAGCAGCTCATCCGGGACAGGCCGATACAATGAGCAGTTCTTC
d_gene: TRBD2; j_gene: TRBJ2-1; v_gene: TRBV5-4; abundance: -; CDR3aa: CASSLGTSGNNEQFF; CDR3nt: TGTGCCAGCAGCTTGGGGACTAGCGGGAACAATGAGCAGTTCTTC
d_gene: -; j_gene: TRBJ2-3; v_gene: TRBV19; abundance: -; CDR3aa: CASSINIPDTQYF; CDR3nt: TGTGCCAGTAGTATAAATATCCCAGATACGCAGTATTTT
d_gene: TRBD2; j_gene: TRBJ2-1; v_gene: TRBV6-5; abundance: -; CDR3aa: CASSYSGAGAGNEQFF; CDR3nt: TGTGCCAGCAGTTACTCGGGAGCGGGGGCGGGGAATGAGCAGTTCTTC
d_gene: -; j_gene: TRBJ1-5; v_gene: TRBV6-1; abundance: few; CDR3aa: CASRFGANNQPQHF; CDR3nt: TGTGCCAGCCGGTTCGGGGCCAACAATCAGCCCCAGCATTTT